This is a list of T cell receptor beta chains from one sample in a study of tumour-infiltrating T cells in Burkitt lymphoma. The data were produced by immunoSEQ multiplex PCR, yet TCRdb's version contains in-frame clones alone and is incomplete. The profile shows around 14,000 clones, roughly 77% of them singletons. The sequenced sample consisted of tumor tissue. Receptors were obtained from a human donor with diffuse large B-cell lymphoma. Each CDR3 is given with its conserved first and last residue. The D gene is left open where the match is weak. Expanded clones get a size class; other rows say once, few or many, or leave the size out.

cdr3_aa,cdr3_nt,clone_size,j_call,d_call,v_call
CASSEGPKTQYF,TGTGCCAGCAGCGAGGGGCCCAAGACCCAGTACTTC,NA,TRBJ2-5,NA,TRBV7-9
CASSTGQGAHEQYF,TGTGCCAGCAGCACGGGACAGGGGGCTCACGAGCAGTACTTC,NA,TRBJ2-7,TRBD1,TRBV5-4
CASSLRLAGYNEQFF,TGTGCCAGCAGTTTAAGACTAGCGGGGTACAATGAGCAGTTCTTC,few,TRBJ2-1,TRBD2,TRBV27
CASRPGLTNAEAFF,TGTGCCAGCAGACCAGGGCTAACAAACGCTGAAGCTTTCTTT,NA,TRBJ1-1,NA,TRBV11-2
CASSYGQNKETQYF,TGTGCCAGCAGCTACGGACAGAACAAGGAGACCCAGTACTTC,NA,TRBJ2-5,NA,TRBV7-9
CASSLNRRSSGNTIYF,TGTGCCAGCAGCTTAAACAGGCGGTCCTCTGGAAACACCATATATTTT,NA,TRBJ1-3,NA,TRBV7-2
CASSLARTGVRSYNEQFF,TGTGCCAGCAGCCTAGCCAGGACAGGGGTGCGCTCCTACAATGAGCAGTTCTTC,NA,TRBJ2-1,TRBD1,TRBV7-8
CASSQSKDRGTREYYGYTF,TGCGCCAGCAGTCAATCGAAGGACAGGGGAACAAGGGAGTACTATGGCTACACCTTC,NA,TRBJ1-2,TRBD1,TRBV23-1
CASSQLRSRVEAFF,TGTGCCAGCAGCCAATTGAGATCCAGAGTTGAAGCTTTCTTT,NA,TRBJ1-1,NA,TRBV14
CAWGPFPSGNTIYF,TGTGCCTGGGGACCCTTTCCCTCTGGAAACACCATATATTTT,NA,TRBJ1-3,NA,TRBV30
CASSTEMNTEAFF,TGTGCCAGTAGTACCGAAATGAACACTGAAGCTTTCTTT,NA,TRBJ1-1,NA,TRBV19
CASSLIWPSGNTIYF,TGTGCCAGCAGCTTGATCTGGCCCTCTGGAAACACCATATATTTT,NA,TRBJ1-3,NA,TRBV5-5
CSVGAGGLKDTQYF,TGCAGCGTTGGTGCGGGAGGGCTCAAAGATACGCAGTATTTT,NA,TRBJ2-3,TRBD2,TRBV29-1
CASSAASGSGEKLFF,TGTGCCAGCAGTGCCGCCTCCGGTTCTGGGGAAAAACTGTTTTTT,NA,TRBJ1-4,NA,TRBV2
CASSQGSVGANVLTF,TGTGCCAGCAGCCAGGGTTCGGTGGGGGCCAACGTCCTGACTTTC,NA,TRBJ2-6,NA,TRBV7-2
CASSHPGLENTEAFF,TGTGCCAGCAGCCACCCGGGACTCGAGAACACTGAAGCTTTCTTT,NA,TRBJ1-1,NA,TRBV2
CASSPGLTSGQETQYF,TGTGCCAGCAGCCCCGGCCTCACTAGCGGGCAAGAGACCCAGTACTTC,NA,TRBJ2-5,TRBD2,TRBV5-4
CASSLMLSGASTDTQYF,TGCGCCAGCAGCTTGATGCTTAGCGGGGCTAGCACAGATACGCAGTATTTT,NA,TRBJ2-3,TRBD2,TRBV5-1
CSAPRNYGYTF,TGCAGTGCTCCTCGCAACTATGGCTACACCTTC,NA,TRBJ1-2,NA,TRBV20-1
CASSTGGGADTQYF,TGTGCCAGCAGCACGGGAGGGGGCGCGGATACGCAGTATTTT,NA,TRBJ2-3,NA,TRBV9
CASSHVLNYGYTF,TGCGCCAGCAGCCACGTTCTTAACTATGGCTACACCTTC,NA,TRBJ1-2,NA,TRBV4-1
CASSIPGEQYF,TGTGCCAGCAGTATCCCGGGCGAGCAGTACTTC,NA,TRBJ2-7,NA,TRBV2
CASSFGNEQFF,TGCGCCAGCAGCTTTGGGAATGAGCAGTTCTTC,NA,TRBJ2-1,NA,TRBV5-1
CASSLGDRVYGYTF,TGTGCCAGCAGCTTAGGGGACAGGGTCTATGGCTACACCTTC,NA,TRBJ1-2,TRBD1,TRBV7-8
CASSLETGVNQPQHF,TGTGCCAGCAGCTTAGAAACAGGAGTCAATCAGCCCCAGCATTTT,few,TRBJ1-5,NA,TRBV7-8
CASSTDRQTSGNTIYF,TGTGCCAGTAGTACCGACAGACAAACCTCTGGAAACACCATATATTTT,NA,TRBJ1-3,NA,TRBV19
CASSPETSGPYEQYF,TGTGCCAGCAGCCCAGAGACTAGCGGCCCCTACGAGCAGTACTTC,NA,TRBJ2-7,TRBD2,TRBV4-2
CASSEHNRGIGKNIQYF,TGTGCCAGCAGCGAGCATAATCGGGGGATTGGCAAAAACATTCAGTACTTC,few,TRBJ2-4,NA,TRBV9
CASSYTDRASTEAFF,TGTGCCAGCAGTTACACGGATAGGGCGAGCACTGAAGCTTTCTTT,NA,TRBJ1-1,NA,TRBV6-5
CAISEGADEKLFF,TGTGCCATCAGCGAGGGGGCAGATGAAAAACTGTTTTTT,NA,TRBJ1-4,TRBD1,TRBV10-3
CASSEGSYNSPLHF,TGCGCCAGCAGCGAGGGATCGTATAATTCACCCCTCCACTTT,NA,TRBJ1-6,NA,TRBV5-1
CASSTRQGSTEAFF,TGTGCCAGCAGCACCCGACAGGGGTCCACTGAAGCTTTCTTT,NA,TRBJ1-1,TRBD1,TRBV9
CASSFPPSGYFGAFF,TGTGCCAGCAGTTTTCCCCCCTCAGGGTACTTTGGAGCTTTCTTT,medium-sized,TRBJ1-1,NA,TRBV28
CASTNQETQYF,TGTGCCAGCACTAACCAAGAGACCCAGTACTTC,NA,TRBJ2-5,NA,TRBV2
CASRDISGRSYNEQFF,TGCGCCAGCAGGGATATTAGCGGGAGATCCTACAATGAGCAGTTCTTC,NA,TRBJ2-1,TRBD2,TRBV5-1
CASSLETLTNYGYTF,TGCGCCAGCAGCTTGGAGACTCTGACTAACTATGGCTACACCTTC,NA,TRBJ1-2,NA,TRBV5-1
CAWRFGNTIYF,TGTGCCTGGAGATTTGGAAACACCATATATTTT,NA,TRBJ1-3,NA,TRBV30
CASSVATDRHTQYF,TGTGCCAGCAGCGTAGCTACGGATCGCCATACGCAGTATTTT,NA,TRBJ2-3,NA,TRBV9
CSVEGSVYTGELFF,TGCAGCGTTGAAGGATCAGTATACACCGGGGAGCTGTTTTTT,NA,TRBJ2-2,NA,TRBV29-1
CASSLVTGGPPGANVLTF,TGCGCCAGCAGCTTGGTTACAGGGGGCCCACCTGGGGCCAACGTCCTGACTTTC,few,TRBJ2-6,TRBD1,TRBV5-1
CAWTGREGLNTGELFF,TGTGCCTGGACGGGGCGGGAGGGTCTGAACACCGGGGAGCTGTTTTTT,NA,TRBJ2-2,TRBD2,TRBV30
CASSVQGDSYEQYF,TGCGCCAGCAGCGTACAGGGTGATTCCTACGAGCAGTACTTC,NA,TRBJ2-7,NA,TRBV5-1
CASSRGRVGETEAFF,TGTGCCAGCAGCCGAGGGCGGGTCGGAGAGACTGAAGCTTTCTTT,NA,TRBJ1-1,NA,TRBV9
CASSIMSLSNQPQHF,TGTGCCAGTAGTATCATGTCATTGAGCAATCAGCCCCAGCATTTT,NA,TRBJ1-5,NA,TRBV19
CASSTVQETQYF,TGTGCCAGCAGTACGGTCCAAGAGACCCAGTACTTC,NA,TRBJ2-5,NA,TRBV7-9
CASSDFMGLEQYF,TGTGCCAGCAGTGACTTTATGGGACTCGAGCAGTACTTC,NA,TRBJ2-7,NA,TRBV6-5
CASSYSMEGEQYF,TGTGCCAGCAGTTACTCGATGGAGGGCGAGCAGTACTTC,NA,TRBJ2-7,NA,TRBV10-3
CASSIWMRLRGPVAFF,TGTGCCAGCAGTATATGGATGAGGCTTAGGGGCCCGGTAGCTTTCTTT,once,TRBJ1-1,NA,TRBV2
CASSAGGGSDYEQYF,TGTGCCAGCAGCGCCGGCGGTGGGTCTGACTACGAGCAGTACTTC,NA,TRBJ2-7,NA,TRBV9
CASSLGTSGDNEQFF,TGTGCCAGCAGTTTGGGGACTAGCGGGGACAATGAGCAGTTCTTC,few,TRBJ2-1,TRBD2,TRBV28
CASSLATTQPQHF,TGTGCCAGCAGTTTGGCCACGACTCAGCCCCAGCATTTT,NA,TRBJ1-5,NA,TRBV28
CASSPRSGGGIGQYF,TGTGCCAGCTCACCACGAAGCGGTGGGGGGATCGGGCAGTATTTT,few,TRBJ2-3,NA,TRBV18
CASSLTGTSGKYNEQFF,TGCGCCAGCAGCTTGACGGGGACTAGCGGAAAATACAATGAGCAGTTCTTC,NA,TRBJ2-1,TRBD2,TRBV5-1
CAWSSGTASNQLQHF,TGTGCCTGGAGCTCCGGGACGGCTAGCAATCAGCTCCAGCATTTT,NA,TRBJ1-5,NA,TRBV30
CASSYSTGFNEKLFF,TGTGCCAGCAGTTACTCGACAGGGTTTAATGAAAAACTGTTTTTT,NA,TRBJ1-4,TRBD1,TRBV6-5
CASRTGMGDTQYF,TGCGCCAGCCGCACAGGGATGGGAGATACGCAGTATTTT,NA,TRBJ2-3,NA,TRBV5-1
CASSPENTEAFF,TGTGCCAGCAGCCCCGAGAACACTGAAGCTTTCTTT,once,TRBJ1-1,NA,TRBV13